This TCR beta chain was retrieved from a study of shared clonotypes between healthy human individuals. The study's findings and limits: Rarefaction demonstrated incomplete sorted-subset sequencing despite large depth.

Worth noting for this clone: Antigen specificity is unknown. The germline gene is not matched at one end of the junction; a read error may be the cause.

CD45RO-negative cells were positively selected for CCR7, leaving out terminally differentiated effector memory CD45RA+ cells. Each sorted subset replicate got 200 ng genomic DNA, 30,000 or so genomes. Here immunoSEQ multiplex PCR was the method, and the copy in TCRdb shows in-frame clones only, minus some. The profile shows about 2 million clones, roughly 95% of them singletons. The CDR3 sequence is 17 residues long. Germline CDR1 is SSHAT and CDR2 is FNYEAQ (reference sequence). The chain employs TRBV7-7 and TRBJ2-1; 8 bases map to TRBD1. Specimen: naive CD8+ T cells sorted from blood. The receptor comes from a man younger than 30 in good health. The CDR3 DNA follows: TGTGCTAGCAGCTTAGCCCCGGACAGGGAAGACTTCAATGAGCAGTTCTTC. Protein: CASSLAPDREDFNEQFF.